This is a list of T cell receptor beta chains from one sample in a study of blood T cell repertoires in COVID-19. Measured with immunoSEQ multiplex PCR; TCRdb has only the in-frame clones, and not every one. Here the sample spans about 180,000 clones, around 80% being singletons. The material sequenced was peripheral blood. Every receptor here comes from a woman older than 75 with COVID-19, enrolled during active disease. Both conserved end residues are part of each CDR3. Each record gives: V gene, clone size, CDR3 protein. Rows may omit the clone size; those that give it use once, few, many or a size class.

TRBV5-1 | - | CASSGGLAGETQYF
TRBV29-1 | - | CSVEAGLGYNEQFF
TRBV11-3 | - | CASSTRDYNEQFF
TRBV5-1 | - | CASSLGGVRTDTQYF
TRBV27 | - | CASSLYRGDEQYF
TRBV2 | - | CASSLTGNQPQHF
TRBV3-1/TRBV3-2 | - | CAAGTGGSYEQYF
TRBV7-9 | - | CASSLMGGLEGYTF
TRBV15 | - | CATSPTSGGYNEQFF
TRBV2 | few | CASSEYEEKTEAFF
TRBV13 | - | CASSLGRVFNYGYTF
TRBV5-6 | - | CASSLKSGETQYF
TRBV6-5 | - | CASRPLTGAYYGYTF